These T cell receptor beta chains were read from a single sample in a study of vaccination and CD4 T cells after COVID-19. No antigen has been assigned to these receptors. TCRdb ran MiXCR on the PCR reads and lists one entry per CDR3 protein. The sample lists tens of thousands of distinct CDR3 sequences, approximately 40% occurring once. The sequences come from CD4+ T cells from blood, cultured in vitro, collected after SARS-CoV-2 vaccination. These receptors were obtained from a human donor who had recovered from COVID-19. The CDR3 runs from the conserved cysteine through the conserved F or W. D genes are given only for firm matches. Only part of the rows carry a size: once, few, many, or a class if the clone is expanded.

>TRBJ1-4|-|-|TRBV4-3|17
TGCGCCAGCAGCCAAGAATTGACTAGTCCGTCGGGGGAAAAACTGTTTTTT
CASSQELTSPSGEKLFF
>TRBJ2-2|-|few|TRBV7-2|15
TGTGCCAGCAGCTTAGTTTGGGGAAGGACCGGGGAGCTGTTTTTT
CASSLVWGRTGELFF
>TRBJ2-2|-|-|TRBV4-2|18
TGTGCCAGCAGCCAAGATCCCCCCGGTTGGGGGAACACCGGGGAGCTGTTTTTT
CASSQDPPGWGNTGELFF
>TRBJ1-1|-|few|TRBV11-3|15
TGTGCCAGCAGCTTAGGTGGATCTGGGTACACTGAAGCTTTCTTT
CASSLGGSGYTEAFF
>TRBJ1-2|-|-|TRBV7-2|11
TGTGCCAGCCATCGAGAGCCGCGCTACACCTTC
CASHREPRYTF
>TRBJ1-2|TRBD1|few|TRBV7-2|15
TGTGCCAGCAGCTCTACCCCGGGACAGGGAGATGGCTACACCTTC
CASSSTPGQGDGYTF
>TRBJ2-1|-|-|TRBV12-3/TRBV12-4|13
TGTGCCAGCAGCCCAGACAGCTACAATGAGCAGTTCTTC
CASSPDSYNEQFF
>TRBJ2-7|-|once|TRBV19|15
TGTGCCAGTAGTACAAGACTAGTCCGGGGACTCGAGCAGTACTTC
CASSTRLVRGLEQYF
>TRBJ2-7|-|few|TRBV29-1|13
TGCAGCGTTGAAATTCAGGGACGCTACGAGCAGTACTTC
CSVEIQGRYEQYF
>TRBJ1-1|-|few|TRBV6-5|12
TGTGCCAGCAGTTACACAAACACTGAAGCTTTCTTT
CASSYTNTEAFF
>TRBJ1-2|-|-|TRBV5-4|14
TGTGCCAGCAGCTTGGCCTTTCAGGGCCATGGCTACACCTTC
CASSLAFQGHGYTF
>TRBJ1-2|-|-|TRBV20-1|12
TGCAGTGCTACGGGACACCTCTATGGCTACACCTTC
CSATGHLYGYTF
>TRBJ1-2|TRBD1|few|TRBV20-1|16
TGCAGTGCTACCGCCACAGGGGGTAGACTAAACTATGGCTACACCTTC
CSATATGGRLNYGYTF
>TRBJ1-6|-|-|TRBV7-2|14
TGTGCCAGCAGCTTAGCCGGCCAGAATTTGTCCCTCCACTTT
CASSLAGQNLSLHF
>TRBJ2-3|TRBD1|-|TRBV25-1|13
TGTGCCACCGACGGACAGGGGACAGATACGCAGTATTTT
CATDGQGTDTQYF
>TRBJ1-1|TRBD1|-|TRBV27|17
TGTGCCAGCAGTTTCTTGGCGGGTCGGCAGGGGGCCTCTGAAGCTTTCTTT
CASSFLAGRQGASEAFF
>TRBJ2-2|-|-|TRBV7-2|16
TGTGCCAGCAGCTTACAACCGATTATGAACACCGGGGAGCTGTTTTTT
CASSLQPIMNTGELFF
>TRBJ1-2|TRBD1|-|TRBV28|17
TGTGCCAGCAGTTACGGACAGGGCGCAGCACTAAACTATGGCTACACCTTC
CASSYGQGAALNYGYTF
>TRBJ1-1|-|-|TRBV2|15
TGTGCCAGCAGTGAAGCGCTGGCCACCTACACTGAAGCTTTCTTT
CASSEALATYTEAFF
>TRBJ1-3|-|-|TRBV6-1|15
TGTGCCAGCAATCGACAGCGGAGCTCTGGAAACACCATATATTTT
CASNRQRSSGNTIYF
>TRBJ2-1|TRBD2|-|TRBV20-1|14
TGCAGTGCTAGAGATAGCGGGACATACAATGAGCAGTTCTTC
CSARDSGTYNEQFF
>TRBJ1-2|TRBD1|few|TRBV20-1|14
TGCAGTGCTAAAGAAACAGGGGGCGGCTATGGCTACACCTTC
CSAKETGGGYGYTF
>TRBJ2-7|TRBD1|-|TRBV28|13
TGTGCCAGCAGCCCACAGGGGCGCTACGAGCAGTACTTC
CASSPQGRYEQYF
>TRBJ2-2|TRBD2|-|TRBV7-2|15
TGTGCCAGCAGCCCTCGGGGGGGCCTGGGGGGGGAGCTGTTTTTT
CASSPRGGLGGELFF
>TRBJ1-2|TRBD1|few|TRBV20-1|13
TGCAGTGCGGCCGACAGGGGGAACTATGGCTACACCTTC
CSAADRGNYGYTF
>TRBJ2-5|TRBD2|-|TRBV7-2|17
TGTGCCAGCAGCCCAGATTGGGCGGGAGATGCATCCGAGACCCAGTACTTC
CASSPDWAGDASETQYF
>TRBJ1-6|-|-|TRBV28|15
TGTGCCAGCAGTCTCTTCCTTCGATTCGATGCGGCCCTCCACTTT
CASSLFLRFDAALHF
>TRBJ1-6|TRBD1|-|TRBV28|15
TGTGCCAGCAGTGACAGGACAGGGGATTATTCACCCCTCCACTTT
CASSDRTGDYSPLHF
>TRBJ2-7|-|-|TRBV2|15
TGTGCCAGCAGTTCTCTTGCAGGGACGTCCTACGAGCAGTACTTC
CASSSLAGTSYEQYF